These T cell receptor beta chains were read from a single sample in a study of vaccination and CD4 T cells after COVID-19. These receptors have no identified antigens. Via MiXCR, TCRdb re-called the PCR reads, giving one row per CDR3 protein. Seen here are about 22,000 distinct CDR3 sequences, less than 35% observed once, and the top ten hold roughly 9%. Sequenced material: CD4+ T cells from blood, cultured in vitro, taken about 7 months after SARS-CoV-2 vaccination. These receptors came from a human donor who had recovered from COVID-19. Both conserved end residues are part of each CDR3. Each record gives: J gene, D gene, V gene, clone size, CDR3 protein, CDR3 DNA. A D gene is named only where the DNA matches it firmly. Clone size appears in some rows only: once, few, many, or a class for an expanded clone.

j_call: TRBJ2-5; d_call: -; v_call: TRBV7-3; clone_size: medium-sized; cdr3_aa: CASSLYGSVGETQYF; cdr3_nt: TGTGCCAGCAGCTTATACGGTAGTGTGGGAGAGACCCAGTACTTC
j_call: TRBJ1-1; d_call: -; v_call: TRBV7-2; clone_size: -; cdr3_aa: CASSLERGTEAFF; cdr3_nt: TGTGCCAGCAGCTTAGAGCGGGGTACTGAAGCTTTCTTT
j_call: TRBJ2-1; d_call: TRBD2; v_call: TRBV20-1; clone_size: few; cdr3_aa: CSARSGTSGLQFF; cdr3_nt: TGCAGTGCTAGATCCGGGACTAGCGGGCTGCAGTTCTTC
j_call: TRBJ1-1; d_call: -; v_call: TRBV6-1; clone_size: once; cdr3_aa: CASSVGWGSMNTEAFF; cdr3_nt: TGTGCCAGCAGTGTAGGTTGGGGATCTATGAACACTGAAGCTTTCTTT
j_call: TRBJ2-2; d_call: -; v_call: TRBV24-1; clone_size: few; cdr3_aa: CATSTGTNTGELFF; cdr3_nt: TGTGCCACCAGTACAGGGACCAACACCGGGGAGCTGTTTTTT
j_call: TRBJ2-5; d_call: -; v_call: TRBV2; clone_size: -; cdr3_aa: CASSPTAPPETQYF; cdr3_nt: TGTGCCAGCAGTCCCACGGCCCCGCCAGAGACCCAGTACTTC
j_call: TRBJ2-5; d_call: -; v_call: TRBV20-1; clone_size: few; cdr3_aa: CSVAPSISNQETQYF; cdr3_nt: TGCAGTGTGGCCCCTTCGATTTCAAACCAAGAGACCCAGTACTTC
j_call: TRBJ2-7; d_call: TRBD2; v_call: TRBV19; clone_size: -; cdr3_aa: CASSITSGTVHEQYF; cdr3_nt: TGTGCCAGTAGTATTACTAGCGGGACCGTCCACGAGCAGTACTTC
j_call: TRBJ2-1; d_call: -; v_call: TRBV24-1; clone_size: -; cdr3_aa: CATSDHKPKAGANEQFF; cdr3_nt: TGTGCCACCAGTGATCATAAACCTAAGGCGGGGGCGAATGAGCAGTTCTTC
j_call: TRBJ2-3; d_call: -; v_call: TRBV7-2; clone_size: -; cdr3_aa: CASSFSPNEPADTQYF; cdr3_nt: TGTGCCAGCAGCTTCTCACCAAACGAGCCAGCAGATACGCAGTATTTT
j_call: TRBJ2-1; d_call: -; v_call: TRBV20-1; clone_size: -; cdr3_aa: CSALHVAAVYNEQFF; cdr3_nt: TGCAGTGCTCTACACGTAGCGGCTGTCTACAATGAGCAGTTCTTC
j_call: TRBJ1-1; d_call: -; v_call: TRBV15; clone_size: -; cdr3_aa: CATSRVNSGGEAFF; cdr3_nt: TGTGCCACCAGCAGGGTTAACTCGGGGGGTGAAGCTTTCTTT
j_call: TRBJ1-6; d_call: -; v_call: TRBV27; clone_size: few; cdr3_aa: CASSFEGGYNSPLHF; cdr3_nt: TGTGCCAGCAGTTTCGAGGGGGGATATAATTCACCCCTCCACTTT
j_call: TRBJ2-7; d_call: -; v_call: TRBV19; clone_size: few; cdr3_aa: CASSIGGLGSYEQYF; cdr3_nt: TGTGCCAGTAGTATCGGGGGACTGGGCTCCTACGAGCAGTACTTC
j_call: TRBJ1-1; d_call: TRBD1; v_call: TRBV27; clone_size: -; cdr3_aa: CASSLLQGGRIGTEAFF; cdr3_nt: TGTGCCAGCAGTTTATTGCAGGGGGGGAGAATCGGCACTGAAGCTTTCTTT
j_call: TRBJ2-1; d_call: TRBD1; v_call: TRBV20-1; clone_size: large; cdr3_aa: CSARMTGDVGNEQFF; cdr3_nt: TGCAGTGCTAGGATGACAGGGGATGTTGGCAATGAGCAGTTCTTC
j_call: TRBJ2-5; d_call: -; v_call: TRBV19; clone_size: -; cdr3_aa: CASSDMGGQTQYF; cdr3_nt: TGTGCCAGTAGTGACATGGGTGGCCAGACCCAGTACTTC
j_call: TRBJ2-3; d_call: TRBD2; v_call: TRBV20-1; clone_size: -; cdr3_aa: CSAIRPGLAGGTDTQYF; cdr3_nt: TGCAGTGCTATTCGTCCGGGACTAGCGGGAGGCACAGATACGCAGTATTTT
j_call: TRBJ2-3; d_call: -; v_call: TRBV28; clone_size: -; cdr3_aa: CASSLPLTTPSGTDTQYF; cdr3_nt: TGTGCCAGCAGTCTCCCCTTAACGACACCTTCTGGGACAGATACGCAGTATTTT
j_call: TRBJ2-1; d_call: TRBD2; v_call: TRBV6-1; clone_size: large; cdr3_aa: CASSEVRLAGDEQFF; cdr3_nt: TGTGCCAGCAGTGAGGTTAGACTAGCGGGCGATGAGCAGTTCTTC
j_call: TRBJ2-3; d_call: -; v_call: TRBV2; clone_size: -; cdr3_aa: CASSELALGTDTQYF; cdr3_nt: TGTGCCAGCAGTGAACTAGCGTTGGGCACAGATACGCAGTATTTT
j_call: TRBJ2-3; d_call: TRBD2; v_call: TRBV7-2; clone_size: -; cdr3_aa: CASSLVAGDTDTQYF; cdr3_nt: TGTGCCAGCAGCTTAGTTGCGGGAGACACAGATACGCAGTATTTT
j_call: TRBJ2-7; d_call: -; v_call: TRBV7-9; clone_size: few; cdr3_aa: CASSSKTGSYEQYF; cdr3_nt: TGTGCCAGCAGCTCGAAAACGGGTTCCTACGAGCAGTACTTC
j_call: TRBJ2-7; d_call: TRBD1; v_call: TRBV6-1; clone_size: few; cdr3_aa: CASTRSTGPYEQYF; cdr3_nt: TGTGCCAGCACCCGCTCGACAGGGCCCTACGAGCAGTACTTC
j_call: TRBJ2-1; d_call: -; v_call: TRBV4-3; clone_size: once; cdr3_aa: CASSQGNHRNEQFF; cdr3_nt: TGCGCCAGCAGCCAAGGGAATCACAGGAATGAGCAGTTCTTC
j_call: TRBJ1-2; d_call: -; v_call: TRBV7-9; clone_size: -; cdr3_aa: CASRPSFTANYGYTF; cdr3_nt: TGTGCCAGCAGACCCAGCTTTACTGCTAACTATGGCTACACCTTC
j_call: TRBJ2-3; d_call: TRBD1; v_call: TRBV24-1; clone_size: -; cdr3_aa: CATSDWGTGWSDTQYF; cdr3_nt: TGTGCCACCAGTGATTGGGGGACAGGGTGGTCAGATACGCAGTATTTT
j_call: TRBJ2-1; d_call: TRBD1; v_call: TRBV6-5; clone_size: once; cdr3_aa: CASSYLGQGAYNEQFF; cdr3_nt: TGTGCCAGCAGTTACTTAGGGCAGGGGGCGTACAATGAGCAGTTCTTC
j_call: TRBJ2-5; d_call: TRBD2; v_call: TRBV28; clone_size: few; cdr3_aa: CASSSRSGGGETQYF; cdr3_nt: TGTGCCAGCAGTTCACGGTCGGGAGGGGGAGAGACCCAGTACTTC
j_call: TRBJ2-5; d_call: -; v_call: TRBV20-1; clone_size: -; cdr3_aa: CSARVPSLEGQETQYF; cdr3_nt: TGCAGTGCTAGGGTCCCGAGTCTGGAGGGGCAAGAGACCCAGTACTTC
j_call: TRBJ2-1; d_call: -; v_call: TRBV7-3; clone_size: -; cdr3_aa: CASSSGFPENNEQFF; cdr3_nt: TGTGCCAGCAGCTCAGGGTTCCCGGAGAACAATGAGCAGTTCTTC
j_call: TRBJ1-2; d_call: -; v_call: TRBV7-2; clone_size: -; cdr3_aa: CASSLANSGALAYGYTF; cdr3_nt: TGTGCCAGCAGCTTAGCAAATAGCGGGGCTTTAGCGTATGGCTACACCTTC
j_call: TRBJ2-5; d_call: -; v_call: TRBV7-9; clone_size: -; cdr3_aa: CASSPGTIVVWTQYF; cdr3_nt: TGTGCCAGCAGCCCCGGGACAATCGTTGTGTGGACCCAGTACTTC
j_call: TRBJ2-3; d_call: TRBD1; v_call: TRBV20-1; clone_size: few; cdr3_aa: CSARLRGQGADTQYF; cdr3_nt: TGCAGTGCTAGGTTGAGGGGGCAGGGGGCAGATACGCAGTATTTT
j_call: TRBJ2-7; d_call: TRBD1; v_call: TRBV7-2; clone_size: few; cdr3_aa: CASSLGTGSGEQYF; cdr3_nt: TGTGCCAGCAGCTTGGGGACAGGGTCGGGCGAGCAGTACTTC
j_call: TRBJ2-5; d_call: TRBD2; v_call: TRBV7-8; clone_size: -; cdr3_aa: CASSPGLAGGETQYF; cdr3_nt: TGTGCCAGCAGCCCGGGACTAGCGGGAGGAGAGACCCAGTACTTC
j_call: TRBJ2-7; d_call: -; v_call: TRBV7-8; clone_size: -; cdr3_aa: CASSLVSGVYEQYF; cdr3_nt: TGTGCCAGCAGCTTAGTCTCTGGCGTCTACGAGCAGTACTTC
j_call: TRBJ1-2; d_call: -; v_call: TRBV7-9; clone_size: few; cdr3_aa: CASSLTPGPSTF; cdr3_nt: TGTGCCAGCAGCCTGACCCCGGGACCATCAACCTTC
j_call: TRBJ2-7; d_call: -; v_call: TRBV7-2; clone_size: medium-sized; cdr3_aa: CASSFDFQTYEQYF; cdr3_nt: TGTGCCAGCAGCTTCGACTTCCAGACCTACGAGCAGTACTTC
j_call: TRBJ1-1; d_call: TRBD1; v_call: TRBV20-1; clone_size: few; cdr3_aa: CSATRTGLNTEAFF; cdr3_nt: TGCAGTGCTACCCGGACAGGGTTGAACACTGAAGCTTTCTTT
j_call: TRBJ2-7; d_call: TRBD1; v_call: TRBV6-1; clone_size: medium-sized; cdr3_aa: CASSPWDRDGEQYF; cdr3_nt: TGTGCCAGCAGTCCATGGGACAGGGATGGAGAGCAGTACTTC
j_call: TRBJ2-3; d_call: TRBD2; v_call: TRBV20-1; clone_size: -; cdr3_aa: CSARGSGNTDTQYF; cdr3_nt: TGCAGTGCTAGAGGTAGCGGGAACACAGATACGCAGTATTTT